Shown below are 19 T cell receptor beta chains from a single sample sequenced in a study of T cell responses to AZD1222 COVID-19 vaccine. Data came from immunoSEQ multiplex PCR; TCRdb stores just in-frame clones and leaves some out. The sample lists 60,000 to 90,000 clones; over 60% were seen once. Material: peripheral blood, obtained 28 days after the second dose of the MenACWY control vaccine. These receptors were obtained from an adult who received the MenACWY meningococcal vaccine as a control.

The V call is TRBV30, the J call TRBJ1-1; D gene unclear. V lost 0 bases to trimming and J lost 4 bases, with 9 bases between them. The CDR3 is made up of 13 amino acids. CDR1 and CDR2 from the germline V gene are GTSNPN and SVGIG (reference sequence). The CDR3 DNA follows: TGTGCCTGGAGTGTAACTCGGGGCACTGAAGCTTTCTTT. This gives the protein CAWSVTRGTEAFF.

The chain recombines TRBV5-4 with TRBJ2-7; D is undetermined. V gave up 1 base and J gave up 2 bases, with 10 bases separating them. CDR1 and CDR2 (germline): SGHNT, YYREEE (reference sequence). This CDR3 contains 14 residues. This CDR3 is CASSLLASPYEQYF. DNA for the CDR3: TGTGCCAGCAGCTTGTTGGCGAGCCCCTACGAGCAGTACTTC.

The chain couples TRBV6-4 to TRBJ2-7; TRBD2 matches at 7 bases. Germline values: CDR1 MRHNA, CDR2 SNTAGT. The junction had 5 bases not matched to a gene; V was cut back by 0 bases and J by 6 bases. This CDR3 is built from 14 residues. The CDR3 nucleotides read TGTGCCAGCAGTGACTCGTTTTGGGGGGGCGAGCAGTACTTC. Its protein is CASSDSFWGGEQYF.

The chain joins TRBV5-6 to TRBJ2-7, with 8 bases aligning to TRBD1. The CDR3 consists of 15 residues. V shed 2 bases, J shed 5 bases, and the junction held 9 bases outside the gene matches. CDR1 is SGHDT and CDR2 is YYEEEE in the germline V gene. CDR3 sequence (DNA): TGTGCCAGCAGCTTATGGACAGGGTCATCCCACGAGCAGTACTTC. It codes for CASSLWTGSSHEQYF. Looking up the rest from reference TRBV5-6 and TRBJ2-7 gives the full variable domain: DAGVTQSPTHLIKTRGQQVTLRCSPKSGHDTVSWYQQALGQGPQFIFQYYEEEERQRGNFPDRFSGHQFPNYSSELNVNALLLGDSALYLCASSLWTGSSHEQYFGPGTRLTVT.

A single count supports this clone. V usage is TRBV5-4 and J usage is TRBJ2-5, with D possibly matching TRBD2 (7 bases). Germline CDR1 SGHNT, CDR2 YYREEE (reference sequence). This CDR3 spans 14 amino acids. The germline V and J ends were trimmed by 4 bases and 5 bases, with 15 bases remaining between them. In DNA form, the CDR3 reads TGTGCCAGCAGCCGGAGGGGGGGGATGGAGACCCAGTACTTC. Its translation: CASSRRGGMETQYF.

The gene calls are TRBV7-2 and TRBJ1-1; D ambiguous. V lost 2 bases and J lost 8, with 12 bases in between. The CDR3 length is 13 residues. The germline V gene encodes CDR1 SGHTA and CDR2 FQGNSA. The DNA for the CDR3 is TGTGCCAGCAGCTTACTCCCGCGAACAGAAGCTTTCTTT. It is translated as CASSLLPRTEAFF.

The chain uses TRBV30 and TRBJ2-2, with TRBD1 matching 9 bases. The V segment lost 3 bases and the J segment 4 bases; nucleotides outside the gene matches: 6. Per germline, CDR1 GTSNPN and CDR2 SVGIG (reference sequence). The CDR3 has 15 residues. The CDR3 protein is CAWSRGQGGTGELFF. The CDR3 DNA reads TGTGCCTGGAGCAGGGGACAGGGCGGCACCGGGGAGCTGTTTTTT. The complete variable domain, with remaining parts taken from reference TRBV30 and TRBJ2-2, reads SQTIHQWPATLVQPVGSPLSLECTVEGTSNPNLYWYRQAAGRGLQLLFYSVGIGQISSEVPQNLSASRPQDRQFILSSKKLLLSDSGFYLCAWSRGQGGTGELFFGEGSRLTVL.

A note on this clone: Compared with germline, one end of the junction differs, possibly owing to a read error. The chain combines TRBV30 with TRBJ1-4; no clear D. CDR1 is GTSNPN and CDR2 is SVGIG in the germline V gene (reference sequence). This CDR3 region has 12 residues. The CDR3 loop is CAYGRANEKLFF. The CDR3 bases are TGTGCCTACGGACGGGCTAACGAAAAACTGTTTTTT.

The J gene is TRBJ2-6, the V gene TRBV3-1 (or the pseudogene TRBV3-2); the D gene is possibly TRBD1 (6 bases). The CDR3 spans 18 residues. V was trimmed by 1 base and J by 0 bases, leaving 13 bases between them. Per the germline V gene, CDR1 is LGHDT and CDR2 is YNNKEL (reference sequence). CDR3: CASSQGGGLSSGANVLTF. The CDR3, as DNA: TGTGCCAGCAGCCAAGGAGGGGGTCTAAGCTCTGGGGCCAACGTCCTGACTTTC.

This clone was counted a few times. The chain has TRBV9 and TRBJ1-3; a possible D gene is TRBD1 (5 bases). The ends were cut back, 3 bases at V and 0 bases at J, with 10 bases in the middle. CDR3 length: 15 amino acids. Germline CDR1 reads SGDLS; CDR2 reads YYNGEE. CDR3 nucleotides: TGTGCCAGCAGCGGGGGCCCGGTCTCTGGAAACACCATATATTTT. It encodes CASSGGPVSGNTIYF.

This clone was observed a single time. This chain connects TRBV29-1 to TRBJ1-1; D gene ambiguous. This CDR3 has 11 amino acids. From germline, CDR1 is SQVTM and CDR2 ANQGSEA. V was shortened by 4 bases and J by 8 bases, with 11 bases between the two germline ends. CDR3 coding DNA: TGCAGCGTTGCTGGTGCCCAAGAAGCTTTCTTT. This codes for CSVAGAQEAFF.

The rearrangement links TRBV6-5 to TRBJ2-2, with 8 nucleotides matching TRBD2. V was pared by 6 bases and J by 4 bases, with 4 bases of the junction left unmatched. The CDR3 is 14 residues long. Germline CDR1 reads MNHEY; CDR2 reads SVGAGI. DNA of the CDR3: TGTGCCAGCAGCATACGGGAGGGCACCGGGGAGCTGTTTTTT. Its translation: CASSIREGTGELFF.

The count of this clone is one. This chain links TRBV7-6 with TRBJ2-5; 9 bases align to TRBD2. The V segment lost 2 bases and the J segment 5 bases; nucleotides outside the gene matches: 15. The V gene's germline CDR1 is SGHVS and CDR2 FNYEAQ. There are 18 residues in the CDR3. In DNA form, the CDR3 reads TGTGCCAGCAGCTTAACCCCGGGGGGTAGCGGGAGTGTTGAGACCCAGTACTTC. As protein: CASSLTPGGSGSVETQYF.

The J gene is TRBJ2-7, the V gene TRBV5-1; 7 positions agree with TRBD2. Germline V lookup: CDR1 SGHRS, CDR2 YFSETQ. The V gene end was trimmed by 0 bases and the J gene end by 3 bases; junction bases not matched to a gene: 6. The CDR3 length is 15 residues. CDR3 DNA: TGCGCCAGCAGCTTGGGCGAGGGAGGGATCTACGAGCAGTACTTC. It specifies CASSLGEGGIYEQYF.

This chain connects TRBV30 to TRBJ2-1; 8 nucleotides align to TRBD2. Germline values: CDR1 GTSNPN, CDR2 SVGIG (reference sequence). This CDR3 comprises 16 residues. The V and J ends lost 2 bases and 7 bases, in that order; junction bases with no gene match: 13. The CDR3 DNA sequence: TGTGCCTGGAGTCGACTCCTAGCGGGCGGGGGGAATGAGCAGTTCTTC. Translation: CAWSRLLAGGGNEQFF.

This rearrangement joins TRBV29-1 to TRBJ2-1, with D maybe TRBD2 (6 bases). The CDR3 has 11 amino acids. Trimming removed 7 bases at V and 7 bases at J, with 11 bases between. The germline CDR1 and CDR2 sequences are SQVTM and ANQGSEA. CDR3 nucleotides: TGCAGCGCCGGTGGGGGGAATGAGCAGTTCTTC. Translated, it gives CSAGGGNEQFF.

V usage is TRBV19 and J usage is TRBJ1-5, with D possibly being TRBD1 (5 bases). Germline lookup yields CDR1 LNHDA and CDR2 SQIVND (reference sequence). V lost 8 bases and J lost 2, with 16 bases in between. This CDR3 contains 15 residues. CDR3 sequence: CASHSGGRGNQPQHF. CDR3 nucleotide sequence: TGTGCCAGTCATAGCGGGGGAAGGGGCAATCAGCCCCAGCATTTT.

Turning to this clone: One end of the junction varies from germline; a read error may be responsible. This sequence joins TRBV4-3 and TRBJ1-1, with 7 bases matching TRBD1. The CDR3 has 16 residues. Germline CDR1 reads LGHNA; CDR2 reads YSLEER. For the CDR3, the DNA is TGCGCCAGCAGCCAAAGGGTTTTTGAGGGGGCCCACGAAGGTTTCTTT. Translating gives CASSQRVFEGAHEGFF.

This CDR3 reads CSVRRDSDYNEQFF. DNA of the CDR3: TGCAGCGTTCGAAGGGACTCTGATTACAATGAGCAGTTCTTC. The genes are TRBV29-1 and TRBJ2-1; perhaps TRBD2 as D (6 bases). Germline-derived CDR1 and CDR2 are SQVTM and ANQGSEA. Trimming took 5 bases from V and 4 from J, leaving 15 bases between them. This CDR3 comprises 14 residues.